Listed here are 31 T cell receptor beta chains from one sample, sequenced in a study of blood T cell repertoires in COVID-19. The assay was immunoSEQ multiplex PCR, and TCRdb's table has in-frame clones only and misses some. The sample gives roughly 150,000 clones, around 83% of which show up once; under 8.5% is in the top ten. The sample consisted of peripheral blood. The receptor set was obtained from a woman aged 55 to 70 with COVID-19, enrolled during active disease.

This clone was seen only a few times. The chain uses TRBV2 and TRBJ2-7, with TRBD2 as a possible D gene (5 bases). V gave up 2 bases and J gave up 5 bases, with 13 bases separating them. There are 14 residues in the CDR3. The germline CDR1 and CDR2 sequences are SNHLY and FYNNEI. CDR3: CASSERERFHEQYF. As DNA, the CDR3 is TGTGCCAGCAGTGAACGGGAAAGGTTCCACGAGCAGTACTTC.

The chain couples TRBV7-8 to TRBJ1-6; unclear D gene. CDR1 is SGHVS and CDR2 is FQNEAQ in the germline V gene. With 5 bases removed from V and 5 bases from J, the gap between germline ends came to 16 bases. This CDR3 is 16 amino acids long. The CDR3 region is CASSNDRVANNSPLHF. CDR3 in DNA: TGTGCCAGCAGCAACGATCGGGTGGCGAATAATTCACCCCTCCACTTT.

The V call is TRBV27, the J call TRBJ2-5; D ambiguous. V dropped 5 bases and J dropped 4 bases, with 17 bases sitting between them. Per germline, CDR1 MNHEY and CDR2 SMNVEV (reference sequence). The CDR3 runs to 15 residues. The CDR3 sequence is CASSPLRVAGETQYF. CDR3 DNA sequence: TGTGCCAGCAGTCCGCTCCGGGTTGCCGGAGAGACCCAGTACTTC.

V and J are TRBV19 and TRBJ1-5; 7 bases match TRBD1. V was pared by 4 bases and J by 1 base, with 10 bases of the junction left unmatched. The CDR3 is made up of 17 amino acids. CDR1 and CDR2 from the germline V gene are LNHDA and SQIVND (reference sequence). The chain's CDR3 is CASSTPGRGLSNQPQHF. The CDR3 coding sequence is TGTGCCAGTAGTACCCCAGGCAGGGGGTTAAGCAATCAGCCCCAGCATTTT. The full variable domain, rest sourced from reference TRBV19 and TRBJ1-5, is DGGITQSPKYLFRKEGQNVTLSCEQNLNHDAMYWYRQDPGQGLRLIYYSQIVNDFQKGDIAEGYSVSREKKESFPLTVTSAQKNPTAFYLCASSTPGRGLSNQPQHFGDGTRLSIL.

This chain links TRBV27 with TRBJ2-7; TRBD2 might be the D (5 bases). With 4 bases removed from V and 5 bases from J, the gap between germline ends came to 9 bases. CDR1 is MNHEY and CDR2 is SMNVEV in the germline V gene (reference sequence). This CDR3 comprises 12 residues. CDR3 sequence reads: CASSYRGDEQYF. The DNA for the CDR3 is TGTGCCAGCAGTTATCGGGGAGACGAGCAGTACTTC.

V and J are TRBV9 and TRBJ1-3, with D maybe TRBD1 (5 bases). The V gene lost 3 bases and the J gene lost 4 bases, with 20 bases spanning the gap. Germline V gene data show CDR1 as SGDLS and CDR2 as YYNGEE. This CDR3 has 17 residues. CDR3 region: CASSERAMGGGGNTIYF. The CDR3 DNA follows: TGTGCCAGCAGCGAGAGGGCTATGGGGGGTGGCGGAAACACCATATATTTT.

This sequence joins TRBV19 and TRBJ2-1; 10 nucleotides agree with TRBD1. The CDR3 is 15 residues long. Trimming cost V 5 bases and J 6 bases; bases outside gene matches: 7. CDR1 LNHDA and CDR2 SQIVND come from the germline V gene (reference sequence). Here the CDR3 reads CASSPSRTGGNEQFF. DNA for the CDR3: TGTGCCAGTAGTCCTAGTCGGACAGGGGGCAATGAGCAGTTCTTC.

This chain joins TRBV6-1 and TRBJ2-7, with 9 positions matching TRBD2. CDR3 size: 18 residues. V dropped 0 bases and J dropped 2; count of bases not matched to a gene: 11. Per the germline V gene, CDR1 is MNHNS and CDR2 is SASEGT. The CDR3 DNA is TGTGCCAGCAGTGAAGCCGTTAGCGGGGGCCACCTCCCCTACGAGCAGTACGTC. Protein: CASSEAVSGGHLPYEQYV.

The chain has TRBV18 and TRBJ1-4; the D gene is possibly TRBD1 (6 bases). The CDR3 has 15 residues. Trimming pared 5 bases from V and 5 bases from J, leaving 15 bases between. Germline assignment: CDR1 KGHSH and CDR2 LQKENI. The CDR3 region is CASSASLRGNEKLFF. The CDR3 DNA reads TGTGCCAGCTCAGCCTCACTGAGGGGGAATGAAAAACTGTTTTTT.

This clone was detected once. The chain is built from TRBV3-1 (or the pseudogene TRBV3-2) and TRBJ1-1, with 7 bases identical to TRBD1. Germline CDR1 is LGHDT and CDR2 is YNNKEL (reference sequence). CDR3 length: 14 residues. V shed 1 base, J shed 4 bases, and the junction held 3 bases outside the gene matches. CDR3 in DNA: TGTGCCAGCAGCCAAGTCACAGGGGCCACTGAAGCTTTCTTT. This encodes CASSQVTGATEAFF.

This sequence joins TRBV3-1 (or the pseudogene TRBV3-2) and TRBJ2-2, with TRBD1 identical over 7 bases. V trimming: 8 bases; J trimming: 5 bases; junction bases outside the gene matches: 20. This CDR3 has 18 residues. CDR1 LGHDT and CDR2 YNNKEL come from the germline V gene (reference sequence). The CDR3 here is CASQTEAFIETGTGELFF. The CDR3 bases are TGTGCCAGCCAGACAGAGGCCTTTATAGAGACAGGGACCGGGGAGCTGTTTTTT.

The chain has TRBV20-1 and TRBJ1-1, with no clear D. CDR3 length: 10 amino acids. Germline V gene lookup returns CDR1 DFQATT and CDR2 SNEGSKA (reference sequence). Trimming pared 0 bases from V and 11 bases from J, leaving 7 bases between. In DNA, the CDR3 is TGCAGTGCTAGAGATCAGGCGGCTTTCTTT. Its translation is CSARDQAAFF.

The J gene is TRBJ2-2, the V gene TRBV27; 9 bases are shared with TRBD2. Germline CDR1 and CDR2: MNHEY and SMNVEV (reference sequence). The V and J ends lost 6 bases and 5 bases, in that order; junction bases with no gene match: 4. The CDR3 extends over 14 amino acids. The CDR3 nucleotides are TGTGCCAGCAGATCGCTAGCGGGGACCGGGGAGCTGTTTTTT. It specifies CASRSLAGTGELFF.

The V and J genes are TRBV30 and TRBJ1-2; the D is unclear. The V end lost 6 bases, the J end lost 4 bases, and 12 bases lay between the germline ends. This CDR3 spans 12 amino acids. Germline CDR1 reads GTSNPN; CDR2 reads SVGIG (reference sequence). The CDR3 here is CACLPVGYGYTF. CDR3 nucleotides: TGTGCCTGTCTACCGGTCGGCTATGGCTACACCTTC.

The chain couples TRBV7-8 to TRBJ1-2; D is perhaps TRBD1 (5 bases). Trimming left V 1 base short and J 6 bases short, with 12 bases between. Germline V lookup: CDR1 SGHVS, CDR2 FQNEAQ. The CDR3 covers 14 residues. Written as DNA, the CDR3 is TGTGCCAGCAGCTTAGTCCCAGGGTCTAATGGCTACACCTTC. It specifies CASSLVPGSNGYTF.

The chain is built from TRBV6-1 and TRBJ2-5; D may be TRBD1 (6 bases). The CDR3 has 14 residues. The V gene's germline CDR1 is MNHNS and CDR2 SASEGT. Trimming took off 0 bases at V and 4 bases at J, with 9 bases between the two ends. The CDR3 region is CASSEAGARETQYF. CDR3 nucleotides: TGTGCCAGCAGTGAAGCGGGGGCCCGAGAGACCCAGTACTTC.

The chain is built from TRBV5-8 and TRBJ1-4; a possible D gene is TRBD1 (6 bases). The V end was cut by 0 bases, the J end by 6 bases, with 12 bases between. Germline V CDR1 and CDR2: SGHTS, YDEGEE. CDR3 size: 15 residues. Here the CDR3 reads CASSLDRVNHEKLFF. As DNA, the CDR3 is TGTGCCAGCAGCTTGGACAGGGTAAACCATGAAAAACTGTTTTTT. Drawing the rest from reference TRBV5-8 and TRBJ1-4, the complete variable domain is EAGVTQSPTHLIKTRGQQATLRCSPISGHTSVYWYQQALGLGLQFLLWYDEGEERNRGNFPPRFSGRQFPNYSSELNVNALELEDSALYLCASSLDRVNHEKLFFGSGTQLSVL.

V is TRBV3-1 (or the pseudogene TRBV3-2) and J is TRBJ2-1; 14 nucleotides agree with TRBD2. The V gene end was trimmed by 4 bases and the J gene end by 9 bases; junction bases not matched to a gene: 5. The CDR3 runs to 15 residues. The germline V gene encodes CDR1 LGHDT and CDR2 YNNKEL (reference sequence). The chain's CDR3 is CASSLGLAGAIEQFF. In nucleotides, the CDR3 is TGTGCCAGCAGCCTGGGACTAGCGGGAGCGATTGAGCAGTTCTTC.

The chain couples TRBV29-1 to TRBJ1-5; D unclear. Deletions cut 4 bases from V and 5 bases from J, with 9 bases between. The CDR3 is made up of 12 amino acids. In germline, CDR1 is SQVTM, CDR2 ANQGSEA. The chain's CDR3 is CSVAGKDQPQHF. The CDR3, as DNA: TGCAGCGTTGCGGGGAAAGATCAGCCCCAGCATTTT.

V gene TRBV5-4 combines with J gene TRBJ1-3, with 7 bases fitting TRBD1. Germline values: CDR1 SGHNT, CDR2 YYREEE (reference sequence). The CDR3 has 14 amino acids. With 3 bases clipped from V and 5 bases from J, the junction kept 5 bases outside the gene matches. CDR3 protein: CASSSTGLRNTIYF. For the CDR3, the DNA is TGTGCCAGCAGCTCGACAGGGCTCCGAAACACCATATATTTT.

The CDR3 nucleotides read TGTGCCAGCAGTCCGAAAACGGGACTAGCGGGAGTTGAGCAGTACTTC. Its translation: CASSPKTGLAGVEQYF. The V gene is TRBV27, the J gene TRBJ2-7, with 14 bases that match TRBD2. Germline V gene lookup returns CDR1 MNHEY and CDR2 SMNVEV (reference sequence). There are 16 residues in the CDR3. J lost 7 bases, V lost 5 bases, and 10 bases had no gene match.

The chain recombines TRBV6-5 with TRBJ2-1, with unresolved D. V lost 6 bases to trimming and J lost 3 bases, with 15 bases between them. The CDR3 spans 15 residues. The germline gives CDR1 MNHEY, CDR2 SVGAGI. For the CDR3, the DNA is TGTGCCAGCAGGCCTCGAGGCAGCCTCTACAATGAGCAGTTCTTC. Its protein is CASRPRGSLYNEQFF.

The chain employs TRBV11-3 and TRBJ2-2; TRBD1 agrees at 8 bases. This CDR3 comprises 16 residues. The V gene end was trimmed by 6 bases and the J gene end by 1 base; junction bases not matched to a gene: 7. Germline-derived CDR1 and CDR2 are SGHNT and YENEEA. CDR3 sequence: CASRLHGTGNTGELFF. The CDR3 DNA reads TGTGCCAGCAGATTACACGGGACAGGGAACACCGGGGAGCTGTTTTTT.

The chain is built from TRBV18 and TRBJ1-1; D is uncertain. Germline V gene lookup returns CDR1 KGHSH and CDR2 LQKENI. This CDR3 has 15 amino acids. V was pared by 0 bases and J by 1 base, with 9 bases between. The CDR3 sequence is CASSPPAVRNTEAFF. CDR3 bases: TGTGCCAGCTCACCACCGGCGGTGCGGAACACTGAAGCTTTCTTT. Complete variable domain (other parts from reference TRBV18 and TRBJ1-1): NAGVMQNPRHLVRRRGQEARLRCSPMKGHSHVYWYRQLPEEGLKFMVYLQKENIIDESGMPKERFSAEFPKEGPSILRIQQVVRGDSAAYFCASSPPAVRNTEAFFGQGTRLTVV.

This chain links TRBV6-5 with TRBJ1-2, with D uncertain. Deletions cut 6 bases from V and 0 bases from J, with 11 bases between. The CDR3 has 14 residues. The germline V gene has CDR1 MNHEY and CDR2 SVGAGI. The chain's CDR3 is CASRKDMSNYGYTF. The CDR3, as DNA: TGTGCCAGCAGAAAAGACATGTCTAACTATGGCTACACCTTC.

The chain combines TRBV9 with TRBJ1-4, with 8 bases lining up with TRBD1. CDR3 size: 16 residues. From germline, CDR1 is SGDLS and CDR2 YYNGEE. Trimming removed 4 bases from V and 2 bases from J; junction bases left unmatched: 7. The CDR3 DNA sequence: TGTGCCAGCAGCTCACCCAGGGGGCGTACTAATGAAAAACTGTTTTTT. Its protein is CASSSPRGRTNEKLFF.

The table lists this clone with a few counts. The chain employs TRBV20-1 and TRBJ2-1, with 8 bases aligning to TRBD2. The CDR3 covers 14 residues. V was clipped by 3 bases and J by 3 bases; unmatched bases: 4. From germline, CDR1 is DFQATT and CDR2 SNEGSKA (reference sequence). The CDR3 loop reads CSASTSGFYNEQFF. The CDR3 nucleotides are TGCAGTGCTAGTACTAGCGGTTTCTACAATGAGCAGTTCTTC.

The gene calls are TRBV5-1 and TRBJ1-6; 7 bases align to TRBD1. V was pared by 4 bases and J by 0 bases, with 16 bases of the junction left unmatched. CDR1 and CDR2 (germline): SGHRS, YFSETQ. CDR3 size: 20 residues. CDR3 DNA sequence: TGCGCCAGCAGCCCCTTACCTTCGACAGGGCAGAGCTCCTATAATTCACCCCTCCACTTT. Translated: CASSPLPSTGQSSYNSPLHF.

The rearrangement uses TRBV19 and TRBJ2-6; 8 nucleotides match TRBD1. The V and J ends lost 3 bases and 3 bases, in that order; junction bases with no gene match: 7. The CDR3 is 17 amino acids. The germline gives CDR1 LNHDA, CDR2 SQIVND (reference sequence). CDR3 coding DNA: TGTGCCAGTAGTATGGACAGGGTACATGGTGGGGCCAACGTCCTGACTTTC. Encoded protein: CASSMDRVHGGANVLTF.

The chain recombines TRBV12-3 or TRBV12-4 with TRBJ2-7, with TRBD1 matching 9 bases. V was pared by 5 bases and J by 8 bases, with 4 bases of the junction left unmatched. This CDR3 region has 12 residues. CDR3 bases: TGTGCCAGCAGTCGAACAGGGGGCAAGCAGTACTTC. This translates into CASSRTGGKQYF.

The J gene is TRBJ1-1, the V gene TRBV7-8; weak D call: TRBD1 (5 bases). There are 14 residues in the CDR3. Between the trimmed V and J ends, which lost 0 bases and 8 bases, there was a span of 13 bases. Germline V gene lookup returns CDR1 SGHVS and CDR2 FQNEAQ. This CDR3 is CASSLALGGKEAFF. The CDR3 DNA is TGTGCCAGCAGCTTAGCCTTGGGGGGGAAAGAAGCTTTCTTT.